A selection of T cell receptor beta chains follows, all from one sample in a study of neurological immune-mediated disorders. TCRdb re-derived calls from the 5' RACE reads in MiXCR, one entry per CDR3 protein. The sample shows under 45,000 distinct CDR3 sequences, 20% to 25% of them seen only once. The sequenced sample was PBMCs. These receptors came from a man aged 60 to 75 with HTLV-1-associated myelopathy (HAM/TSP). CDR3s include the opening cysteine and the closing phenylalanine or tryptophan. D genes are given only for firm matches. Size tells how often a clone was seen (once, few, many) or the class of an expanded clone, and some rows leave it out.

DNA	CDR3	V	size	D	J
TGTGCCAGCAGCCAAGATTCGGGATGGGGGCAGCCGAATTCACCCCTCCACTTT	CASSQDSGWGQPNSPLHF	TRBV14	many	NA	TRBJ1-6
TGTGCCGGGGGTTTAGGGCGGGGTGAGACCCAGTACTTC	CAGGLGRGETQYF	TRBV6-6	NA	NA	TRBJ2-5
TGCGCCAGCAGTGAGTCGGTCGGGGGGTCGGGCCAAGAGACCCAGTACTTC	CASSESVGGSGQETQYF	TRBV10-1	NA	TRBD2	TRBJ2-5
TGTGCCAGCAGTCCGATCGTCGGACAGGGCAAGCCCCAGCATTTT	CASSPIVGQGKPQHF	TRBV2	NA	TRBD1	TRBJ1-5
TGTGCCAGCAGCCCCTCACCAAGACAGGGGGCCCATGAGCAGTTCTTC	CASSPSPRQGAHEQFF	TRBV7-9	many	TRBD1	TRBJ2-1
TGCAGTGCTAGAGTGGCGGGAGGGGATGAGCAGTTCTTC	CSARVAGGDEQFF	TRBV20-1	few	TRBD2	TRBJ2-1
TGTGCCAGCAGTTACTGGAGGGGGTACCACTCTGGAAACACCATATATTTT	CASSYWRGYHSGNTIYF	TRBV6-5	NA	NA	TRBJ1-3
TGTGCCAGCAGCTTAGAGGTATCCTACGAGCAGTACTTC	CASSLEVSYEQYF	TRBV7-2	many	NA	TRBJ2-7
TGCGCCAGCAGCTTGATGACTAGGAAACCGACTAGCACAGATACGCAGTATTTT	CASSLMTRKPTSTDTQYF	TRBV5-1	NA	NA	TRBJ2-3
TGCGCCAGCAGCTTGGACCCCATATCAGGCACAGATACGCAGTATTTT	CASSLDPISGTDTQYF	TRBV5-1	many	NA	TRBJ2-3
TGCGCCAGCAGCCAAGAGGGACAGGTAGAAGAGACCCAGTACTTC	CASSQEGQVEETQYF	TRBV4-1	many	TRBD1	TRBJ2-5
TGTGCCAGCAGCTCCCCTAAGGGGAAATTAAATGAGCAGTTCTTC	CASSSPKGKLNEQFF	TRBV9	many	NA	TRBJ2-1
TGCGCCAGCAGCTTCGGTAGCGGGAGAATTGACACAGATACGCAGTATTTT	CASSFGSGRIDTDTQYF	TRBV5-1	many	TRBD2	TRBJ2-3
TGCGCCAGCAGCCAGGGACTAGTTTTGGATGAGCAGTTCTTC	CASSQGLVLDEQFF	TRBV5-1	many	TRBD2	TRBJ2-1
TGCAGTGCTAGCGGGGGCACTAGCGGGGGGTTGTACGAGCAGTACTTC	CSASGGTSGGLYEQYF	TRBV20-1	NA	TRBD2	TRBJ2-7
TGCGCCAGCAGCATCGGGGGGGACTCCTACGAGCAGTACTTC	CASSIGGDSYEQYF	TRBV5-1	many	TRBD2	TRBJ2-7
TGTGCCAGCAGCCCCAGACAGGGTGGCACTGAAGCTTTCTTT	CASSPRQGGTEAFF	TRBV6-5	NA	TRBD1	TRBJ1-1
TGTGCCAGCAGCCCGGGACAGGGGGCCGCGGGGTACAATGAGCAGTTCTTC	CASSPGQGAAGYNEQFF	TRBV28	NA	TRBD1	TRBJ2-1
TGTGCCAGCAGTTTAGCGGGGGGGCTCTCCTACGAGCAGTACTTC	CASSLAGGLSYEQYF	TRBV12-3/TRBV12-4	many	NA	TRBJ2-7
TGTGCCACCAGCAGAGATCAAGGGACCCTAGGCGGCTACACCTTC	CATSRDQGTLGGYTF	TRBV15	many	NA	TRBJ1-2
TGTGCCAGCAGCCGAGGATCAGGGGGCGACTCCTACGAGCAGTACTTC	CASSRGSGGDSYEQYF	TRBV4-2	NA	TRBD1	TRBJ2-7
TGTGCCAGCAGCCAAGATCTAGCGGGCTCCTACAATGAGCAGTTCTTC	CASSQDLAGSYNEQFF	TRBV4-2	many	TRBD2	TRBJ2-1
TGCAGCGTCGGATCGGAGATGAACACCGGGGAGCTGTTTTTT	CSVGSEMNTGELFF	TRBV29-1	many	NA	TRBJ2-2
TGCGCCAGCAGCTTGGTAGGGACTAGCGGATTTTACAATGAGCAGTTCTTC	CASSLVGTSGFYNEQFF	TRBV5-1	many	TRBD2	TRBJ2-1
TGTGCCAGCAGTCCGGGACTAGCGGGGTCTCCGTACAATGAGCAGTTCTTC	CASSPGLAGSPYNEQFF	TRBV12-3/TRBV12-4	many	TRBD2	TRBJ2-1
TGTGCCAGCAGCTTAGATGGGGTAAACATTCAGTACTTC	CASSLDGVNIQYF	TRBV7-6	few	NA	TRBJ2-4
TGCGCCAGCGGGAGTAGGTCCTACAATGAGCAGTTCTTC	CASGSRSYNEQFF	TRBV5-1	many	NA	TRBJ2-1
TGTGCCAGCAGTAGACAGGTCCTAGCCAAAAACATTCAGTACTTC	CASSRQVLAKNIQYF	TRBV28	NA	NA	TRBJ2-4
TGTGCCAGCAGCGGACAGGGGGCCCCGCGTGGCTACACCTTC	CASSGQGAPRGYTF	TRBV9	many	TRBD1	TRBJ1-2
TGTGCCAGCAGTGGGGGGGGAGAACCCGGCAATCAGCCCCAGCATTTT	CASSGGGEPGNQPQHF	TRBV6-1	NA	NA	TRBJ1-5
TGTGCCAGCAGCGTAGATGCCAGCAGGTCCCACGAGCAGTACTTC	CASSVDASRSHEQYF	TRBV9	many	NA	TRBJ2-7